The clone carrying this T cell receptor beta chain came up a few times. Its antigen is not known. The data belong to a study of T-cell memory formation after mild COVID-19. Notes on the study in general: Later expanders leaned toward CD4+, whereas clones contracting from day 15 to 85 were balanced CD4/CD8. Pre-infection memory showed some responding clones, and this suggested that cross-reactive memory joined.

Germline CDR1 and CDR2: SEHNR and FQNEAQ (reference sequence). Unmatched junction bases numbered 3, after V lost 5 bases and J lost 4 bases. The CDR3 spans 13 residues. TCRdb re-derived calls from the 5' RACE reads in MiXCR, one entry per CDR3 protein. The sample shows roughly 250,000 distinct CDR3 sequences, about a sixth of them seen only once. The sample comprised PBMCs or a T cell subset sorted from them (not recorded which). The V call is TRBV7-9, the J call TRBJ2-5, with 8 bases identical to TRBD1. The clonotype was recovered from a man between 18 and 29 years old who had mild COVID-19 (a few samples of this study predate the infection). Cell type and time point are not known. The CDR3 DNA sequence: TGTGCCAGCAGCATCGGACAGGGAGAGACCCAGTACTTC. Its translation: CASSIGQGETQYF.